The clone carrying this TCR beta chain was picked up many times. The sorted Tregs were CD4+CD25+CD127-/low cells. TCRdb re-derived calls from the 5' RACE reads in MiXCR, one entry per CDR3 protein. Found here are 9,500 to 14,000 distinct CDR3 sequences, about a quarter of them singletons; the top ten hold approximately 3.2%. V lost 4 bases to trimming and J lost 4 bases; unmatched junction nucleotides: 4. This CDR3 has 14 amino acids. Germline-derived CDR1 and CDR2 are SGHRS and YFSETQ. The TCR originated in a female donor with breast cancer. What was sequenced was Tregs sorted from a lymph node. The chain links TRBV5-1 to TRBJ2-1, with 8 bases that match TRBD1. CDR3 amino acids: CASSLGDRYNEQFF. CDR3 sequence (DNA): TGCGCCAGCAGCCTGGGGGACAGGTACAATGAGCAGTTCTTC.